The 27 T cell receptor beta chains reported below all come from one sample, sequenced in a study of technical replicates of blood from a few donors. This table comes from immunoSEQ multiplex PCR, and its TCRdb copy is limited to in-frame clones, with some not included. Of under 95,000 clones listed, approximately 94% are singletons. The sequenced sample was T cells isolated from PBMCs. These receptors all come from a human donor in good health.

CDR3 region: CASRPITPNYNEQFF. CDR3 DNA sequence: TGTGCCAGCAGACCCATCACTCCCAACTACAATGAGCAGTTCTTC. The chain combines TRBV14 with TRBJ2-1; unclear D gene. CDR3 length: 15 residues. Germline assignment: CDR1 SGHDN and CDR2 FVKESK. Trimming left V 6 bases short and J 3 bases short, with 15 bases between.

The genes are TRBV19 and TRBJ2-7; a weak D match, TRBD1 (6 bases). The germline V gene has CDR1 LNHDA and CDR2 SQIVND (reference sequence). The CDR3 sequence is 11 residues long. Trimming left V 7 bases short and J 5 bases short, with 9 bases between. The CDR3 loop is CASMSGDEQYF. The CDR3 DNA reads as TGTGCCAGTATGTCAGGGGACGAGCAGTACTTC.

This chain connects TRBV9 to TRBJ2-3; TRBD2 aligns across 10 bases. Germline loops: CDR1 SGDLS, CDR2 YYNGEE. V was clipped by 3 bases and J by 6 bases; unmatched bases: 10. The CDR3 is 16 residues long. CDR3 amino acids: CASSGSPSGGKDTQYF. In DNA, the CDR3 is TGTGCCAGCAGCGGAAGCCCTAGCGGGGGAAAGGATACGCAGTATTTT. Filled out from reference TRBV9 and TRBJ2-3, the complete variable domain reads DSGVTQTPKHLITATGQRVTLRCSPRSGDLSVYWYQQSLDQGLQFLIQYYNGEERAKGNILERFSAQQFPDLHSELNLSSLELGDSALYFCASSGSPSGGKDTQYFGPGTRLTVL.

The rearrangement uses TRBV15 and TRBJ1-1, with unresolved D. Between the trimmed V and J ends, which lost 5 bases and 2 bases, there was a span of 12 bases. Germline-derived CDR1 and CDR2 are LNHNV and YYDKDF (reference sequence). The CDR3 length is 14 residues. In nucleotides, the CDR3 is TGTGCCACCAGCTCAGGACTACCTAACACTGAAGCTTTCTTT. Translation: CATSSGLPNTEAFF.

The CDR3 here is CASSLALGGETSNEKLFF. CDR3 nucleotide sequence: TGCGCCAGCAGCTTGGCCTTAGGGGGCGAGACTTCTAATGAAAAACTGTTTTTT. This rearrangement joins TRBV5-1 to TRBJ1-4; 7 nucleotides match TRBD1. The germline V gene encodes CDR1 SGHRS and CDR2 YFSETQ. V lost 0 bases and J lost 3; bases outside the gene matches: 11. This CDR3 is built from 18 residues.

The V gene is TRBV7-8, the J gene TRBJ2-1; 10 bases align to TRBD2. Losses at the gene ends were 6 bases for V and 12 bases for J; bases not matched to a gene: 20. The CDR3 runs 17 residues. Per germline, CDR1 SGHVS and CDR2 FQNEAQ. Here the CDR3 DNA reads TGTGCCAGCAGTTCCAGCCCTAGCGGGAGCGGGTTATGGGGGCAGTTCTTC. Protein sequence: CASSSSPSGSGLWGQFF.

The chain links TRBV5-5 to TRBJ2-3; possibly TRBD2 for D (5 bases). Germline V lookup: CDR1 SGHKS, CDR2 YYEKEE (reference sequence). This CDR3 has 15 residues. V lost 0 bases and J lost 1, with 9 bases in between. The CDR3 DNA follows: TGTGCCAGCAGCTTGGGACTAACACGCACAGATACGCAGTATTTT. It translates to CASSLGLTRTDTQYF.

The chain employs TRBV21-1 and TRBJ2-1; whether TRBD1, the table's D call, matches the DNA was not checked. TRBV21-1 corresponds to a pseudogene. The CDR3 has 16 residues. CDR3 sequence (DNA): TGTGCCAGCAGAGTTCACAGGGGACAAACAGTATGGGAGCAGTTCTTC. Protein product: CASRVHRGQTVWEQFF.

The chain carries TRBV4-1 and TRBJ1-1; maybe TRBD1 (5 bases). CDR1 and CDR2 from the germline V gene are MGHRA and YSYEKL. This CDR3 region has 13 residues. The germline V and J ends were trimmed by 4 bases and 4 bases, with 10 bases remaining between them. CDR3 protein: CASSRGEFTEAFF. The DNA of the CDR3 is TGCGCCAGCAGCCGGGGGGAGTTCACTGAAGCTTTCTTT.

V and J are TRBV28 and TRBJ1-2; the D is unclear. The CDR3 has 14 amino acids. Germline loops: CDR1 MDHEN, CDR2 SYDVKM. The V end was cut by 8 bases, the J end by 7 bases, with 20 bases between. Here the CDR3 reads CASLTTAGLRGYTF. The CDR3 DNA sequence: TGTGCCAGCCTCACGACCGCCGGGTTACGTGGCTACACCTTC.

The chain joins TRBV27 to TRBJ1-3, with D hard to call. The germline gives CDR1 MNHEY, CDR2 SMNVEV (reference sequence). The CDR3 has 15 residues. The V and J ends lost 5 bases and 2 bases respectively, with 13 bases between them. The DNA of the CDR3 is TGTGCCAGCAGTAAGACTTACGTTCCTGGAAACACCATATATTTT. Its translation: CASSKTYVPGNTIYF.

The V call is TRBV19, the J call TRBJ2-1, with D possibly being TRBD2 (6 bases). CDR1 is LNHDA and CDR2 is SQIVND in the germline V gene (reference sequence). This CDR3 has 15 amino acids. V shed 8 bases and J shed 5 bases, with 19 bases lying between them. In nucleotides, the CDR3 is TGTGCCAGTCGGGACGGGAGATGGTCCCACAATGAGCAGTTCTTC. It yields the protein CASRDGRWSHNEQFF.

In this sample, this clone turned up a few times. The chain has TRBV6-4 and TRBJ2-2, with D tentatively TRBD2 (6 bases). Germline V gene sequence: CDR1 MRHNA, CDR2 SNTAGT. The CDR3 consists of 15 residues. With 0 bases removed from V and 5 bases from J, the gap between germline ends came to 10 bases. The CDR3 DNA sequence: TGTGCCAGCAGTGACTCCGGGGACTTTACCGGGGAGCTGTTTTTT. Protein: CASSDSGDFTGELFF.

This chain uses TRBV28 with TRBJ2-7; D is perhaps TRBD1 (5 bases). This CDR3 has 14 residues. The V end was cut by 5 bases, the J end by 1 base, with 12 bases between. Germline V gives CDR1 MDHEN, CDR2 SYDVKM. CDR3 residues: CASSLSTVSYEQYF. The CDR3 nucleotides read TGTGCCAGCAGTCTCTCGACAGTATCCTACGAGCAGTACTTC.

The chain couples TRBV4-1 to TRBJ1-4, with D possibly TRBD1 on 6 matching bases. Germline V CDR1 and CDR2: MGHRA, YSYEKL. This CDR3 comprises 15 residues. The V and J ends lost 2 bases and 0 bases respectively, with 7 bases between them. The CDR3: CASSQPGATNEKLFF. The CDR3 nucleotides are TGCGCCAGCAGCCAACCAGGGGCAACTAATGAAAAACTGTTTTTT.

This chain joins TRBV12-2 and TRBJ1-1; the table calls TRBD1, which could not be checked here. TRBV12-2 is a pseudogene locus. The CDR3 covers 15 residues. CDR3 loop: CASRLPGQGRTEAFF. The DNA of the CDR3 is TGTGCAAGTCGCTTACCGGGACAGGGGAGAACTGAAGCTTTCTTT.

The chain recombines TRBV4-1 with TRBJ1-2; tentative D call: TRBD1 (5 bases). The V end was cut by 0 bases, the J end by 4 bases, with 9 bases between. CDR1 and CDR2 from the germline V gene are MGHRA and YSYEKL. The CDR3 is made up of 14 amino acids. Here the CDR3 reads CASSQDWGLYGYTF. CDR3 nucleotides: TGCGCCAGCAGCCAAGATTGGGGACTCTATGGCTACACCTTC.

The chain links TRBV27 to TRBJ2-7, with 12 bases aligning to TRBD2. The CDR3 length is 15 residues. J lost 2 bases, V lost 5 bases, and 4 bases had no gene match. The germline gives CDR1 MNHEY, CDR2 SMNVEV (reference sequence). The CDR3 DNA follows: TGTGCCAGCAGTGCCCGACTAGCGGGAGCCTACGAGCAGTACTTC. It specifies CASSARLAGAYEQYF.

The V and J genes are TRBV10-3 and TRBJ1-1; D is possibly TRBD1 (6 bases). The CDR3 has 17 amino acids. Germline V lookup: CDR1 ENHRY, CDR2 SYGVKD. Trimming shortened V by 0 bases and J by 1 base, and 15 bases separated the two germline ends. As DNA, the CDR3 is TGTGCCATCAGTGAGTCGGGGGGGCGGGCCCCGAACACTGAAGCTTTCTTT. This gives the protein CAISESGGRAPNTEAFF.

The genes are TRBV6-5 and TRBJ2-7; D possibly corresponds to TRBD2 (6 bases). Trimming pared 4 bases from V and 5 bases from J, leaving 9 bases between. CDR3 size: 12 residues. Germline V gives CDR1 MNHEY, CDR2 SVGAGI. CDR3 region: CASSWGGNEQYF. CDR3 in DNA: TGTGCCAGCAGTTGGGGAGGAAACGAGCAGTACTTC.

The J gene is TRBJ2-3, the V gene TRBV19; 7 nucleotides match TRBD1. The CDR3 has 14 amino acids. Germline loops: CDR1 LNHDA, CDR2 SQIVND (reference sequence). Trimming removed 5 bases from V and 6 bases from J; junction bases left unmatched: 8. DNA of the CDR3: TGTGCCAGTAGTGTCTTTGTGACAGGGGATACGCAGTATTTT. Its protein product is CASSVFVTGDTQYF.

J is TRBJ1-5 and V is TRBV28; 10 nucleotides agree with TRBD1. The V and J ends lost 4 bases and 0 bases, in that order; junction bases with no gene match: 6. This CDR3 is 17 amino acids long. Looked up from germline, CDR1 is MDHEN and CDR2 is SYDVKM. CDR3 in amino acids: CASSSGTGVYSNQPQHF. The CDR3 coding sequence is TGTGCCAGCAGTTCCGGGACAGGGGTTTATAGCAATCAGCCCCAGCATTTT.

The gene calls are TRBV21-1 and TRBJ1-5; no check of the table's D call, TRBD1, against the DNA was made. TRBV21-1 is deemed a pseudogene. This CDR3 region has 16 residues. CDR3 residues: CASHLDRVIFNQPQHF. The DNA for the CDR3 is TGTGCCAGCCACTTAGACAGGGTAATATTCAATCAGCCCCAGCATTTT.

The chain uses TRBV5-1 and TRBJ2-1; 8 bases align to TRBD2. This CDR3 comprises 15 residues. The junction had 5 bases not matched to a gene; V was cut back by 4 bases and J by 2 bases. Germline-derived CDR1 and CDR2 are SGHRS and YFSETQ. Written as DNA, the CDR3 is TGCGCCAGCAGCCACGGGGGGGGCGCCTACAATGAGCAGTTCTTC. This translates into CASSHGGGAYNEQFF.

The chain links TRBV7-6 to TRBJ1-4, with D tentatively TRBD1 (6 bases). CDR3 length: 14 amino acids. Germline V gene data show CDR1 as SGHVS and CDR2 as FNYEAQ. The V and J ends lost 1 base and 14 bases respectively, with 17 bases between them. The CDR3 DNA reads as TGTGCCAGCAGCTTAGAGGGGGGGGTCGGCTTTCTGTTTTTT. Translated: CASSLEGGVGFLFF.

The chain recombines TRBV30 with TRBJ1-6; no reliable D call. The CDR3 is 15 residues long. Germline CDR1 and CDR2: GTSNPN and SVGIG (reference sequence). Trimming shortened V by 0 bases and J by 1 base, and 7 bases separated the two germline ends. For the CDR3, the DNA is TGTGCCTGGAGTGTTTCGGGGTCCTATAATTCACCCCTCCACTTT. Translation gives CAWSVSGSYNSPLHF.

The rearrangement links TRBV7-9 to TRBJ2-7, with 8 bases lining up with TRBD2. Trimming at V came to 2 bases and at J to 5 bases, leaving 8 bases not matched to a gene. From germline, CDR1 is SEHNR and CDR2 FQNEAQ (reference sequence). This CDR3 region has 15 residues. In DNA form, the CDR3 reads TGTGCCAGCAGCTTATCGGCGGGACTAGGAGACGAGCAGTACTTC. It codes for CASSLSAGLGDEQYF.